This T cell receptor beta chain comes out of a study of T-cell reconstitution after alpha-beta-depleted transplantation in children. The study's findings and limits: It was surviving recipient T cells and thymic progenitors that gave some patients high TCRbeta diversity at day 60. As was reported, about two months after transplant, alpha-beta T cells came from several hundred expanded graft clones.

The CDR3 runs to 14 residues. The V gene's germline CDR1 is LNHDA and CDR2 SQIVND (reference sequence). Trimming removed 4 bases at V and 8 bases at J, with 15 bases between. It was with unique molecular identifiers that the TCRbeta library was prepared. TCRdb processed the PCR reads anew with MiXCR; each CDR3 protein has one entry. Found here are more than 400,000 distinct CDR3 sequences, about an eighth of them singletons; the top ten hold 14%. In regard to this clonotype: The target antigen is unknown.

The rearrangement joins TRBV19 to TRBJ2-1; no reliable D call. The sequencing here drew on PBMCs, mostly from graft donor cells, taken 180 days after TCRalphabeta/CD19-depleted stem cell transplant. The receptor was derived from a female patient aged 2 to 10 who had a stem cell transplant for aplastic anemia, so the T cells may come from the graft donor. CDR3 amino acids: CASSRYYQIDEQFF. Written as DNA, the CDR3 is TGTGCCAGTAGTAGATACTACCAGATCGATGAGCAGTTCTTC.